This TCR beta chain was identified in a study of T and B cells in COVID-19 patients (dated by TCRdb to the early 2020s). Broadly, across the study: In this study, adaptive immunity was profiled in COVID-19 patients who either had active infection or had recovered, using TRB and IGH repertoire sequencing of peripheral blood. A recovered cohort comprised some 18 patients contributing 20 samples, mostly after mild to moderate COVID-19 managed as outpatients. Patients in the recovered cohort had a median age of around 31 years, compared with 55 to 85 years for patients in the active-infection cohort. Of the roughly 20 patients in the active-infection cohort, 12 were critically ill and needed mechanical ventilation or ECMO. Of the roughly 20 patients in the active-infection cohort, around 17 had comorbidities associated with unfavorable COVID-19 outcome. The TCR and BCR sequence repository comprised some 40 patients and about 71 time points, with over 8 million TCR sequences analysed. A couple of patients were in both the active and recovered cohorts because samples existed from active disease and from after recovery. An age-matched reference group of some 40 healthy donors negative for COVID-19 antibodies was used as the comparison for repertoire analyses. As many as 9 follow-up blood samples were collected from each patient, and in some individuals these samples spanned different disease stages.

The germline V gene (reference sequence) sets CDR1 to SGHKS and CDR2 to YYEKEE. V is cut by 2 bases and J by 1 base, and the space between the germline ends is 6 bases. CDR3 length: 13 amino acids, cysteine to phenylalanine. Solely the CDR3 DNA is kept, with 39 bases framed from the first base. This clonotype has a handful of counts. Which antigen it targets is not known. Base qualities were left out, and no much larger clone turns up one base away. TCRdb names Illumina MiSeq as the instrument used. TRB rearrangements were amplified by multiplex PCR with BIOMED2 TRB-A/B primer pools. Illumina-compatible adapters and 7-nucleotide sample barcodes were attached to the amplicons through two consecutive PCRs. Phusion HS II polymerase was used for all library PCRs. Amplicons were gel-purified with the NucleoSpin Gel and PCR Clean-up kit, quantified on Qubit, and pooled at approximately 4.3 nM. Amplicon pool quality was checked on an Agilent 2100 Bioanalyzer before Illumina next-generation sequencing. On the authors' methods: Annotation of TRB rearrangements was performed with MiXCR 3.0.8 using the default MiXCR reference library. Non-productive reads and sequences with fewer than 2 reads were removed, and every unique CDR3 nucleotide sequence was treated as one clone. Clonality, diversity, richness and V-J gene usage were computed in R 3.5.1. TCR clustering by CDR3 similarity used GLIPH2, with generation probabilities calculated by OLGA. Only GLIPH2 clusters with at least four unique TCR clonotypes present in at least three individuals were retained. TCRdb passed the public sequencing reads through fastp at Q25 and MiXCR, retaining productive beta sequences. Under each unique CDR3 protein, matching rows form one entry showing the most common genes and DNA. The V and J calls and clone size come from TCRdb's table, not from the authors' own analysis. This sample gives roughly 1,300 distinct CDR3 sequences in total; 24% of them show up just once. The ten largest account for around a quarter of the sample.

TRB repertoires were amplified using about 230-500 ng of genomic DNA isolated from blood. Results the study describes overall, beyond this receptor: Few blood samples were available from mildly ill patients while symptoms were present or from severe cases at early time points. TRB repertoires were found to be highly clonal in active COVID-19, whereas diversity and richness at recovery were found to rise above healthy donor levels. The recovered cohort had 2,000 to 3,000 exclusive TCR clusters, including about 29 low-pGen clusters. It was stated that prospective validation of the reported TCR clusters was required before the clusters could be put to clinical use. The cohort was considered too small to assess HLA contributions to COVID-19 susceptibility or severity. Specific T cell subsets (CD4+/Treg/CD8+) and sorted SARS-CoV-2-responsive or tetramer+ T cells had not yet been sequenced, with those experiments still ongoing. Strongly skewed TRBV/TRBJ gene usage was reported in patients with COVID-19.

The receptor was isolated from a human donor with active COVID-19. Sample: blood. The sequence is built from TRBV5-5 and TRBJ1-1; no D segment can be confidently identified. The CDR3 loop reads CASSFPQNTEAFF. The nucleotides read TGTGCCAGCAGCTTCCCCCAGAACACTGAAGCTTTCTTT.